This section outlines one T cell receptor (beta chain) sequence together with its context. Sequencing was performed with immunoSEQ multiplex PCR; in TCRdb, only in-frame clones are kept and a portion is missing. The sample contains about 440,000 clones, 90% of which appear only once. Germline V gene sequence: CDR1 LNHDA, CDR2 SQIVND (reference sequence). V shed 5 bases and J 6 bases; nucleotides not matched to a gene: 5. The length of the CDR3 is 13 residues. This sample was included in a study of blood T cell repertoires in COVID-19. Two negative PCRs, clearance, or symptom resolution had been documented for recovered Cohort 3 donors.

This TCR was recovered from a man between 18 and 35 years old who had recovered from COVID-19. The sequencing sample was made of PBMCs or T cells enriched from blood (not recorded which). The chain links TRBV19 to TRBJ2-3; TRBD1 agrees at 7 bases. The CDR3 DNA is TGTGCCAGTAGTTCCAGGGGGATCGATACGCAGTATTTT. Its protein is CASSSRGIDTQYF. Based on the CDR3 plus reference TRBV19 and TRBJ2-3, the full variable domain is DGGITQSPKYLFRKEGQNVTLSCEQNLNHDAMYWYRQDPGQGLRLIYYSQIVNDFQKGDIAEGYSVSREKKESFPLTVTSAQKNPTAFYLCASSSRGIDTQYFGPGTRLTVL.